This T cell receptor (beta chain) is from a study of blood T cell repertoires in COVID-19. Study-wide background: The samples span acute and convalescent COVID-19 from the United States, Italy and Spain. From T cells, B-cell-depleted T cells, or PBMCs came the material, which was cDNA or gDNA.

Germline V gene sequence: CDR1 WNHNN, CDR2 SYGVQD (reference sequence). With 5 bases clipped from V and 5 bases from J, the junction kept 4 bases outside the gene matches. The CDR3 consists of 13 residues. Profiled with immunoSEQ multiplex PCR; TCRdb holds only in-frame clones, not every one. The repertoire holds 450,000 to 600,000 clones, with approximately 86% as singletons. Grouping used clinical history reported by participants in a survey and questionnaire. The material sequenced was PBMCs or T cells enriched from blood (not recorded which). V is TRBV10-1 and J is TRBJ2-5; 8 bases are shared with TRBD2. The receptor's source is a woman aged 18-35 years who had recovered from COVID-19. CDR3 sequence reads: CASSSTSGETQYF. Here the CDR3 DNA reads TGCGCCAGCAGTTCCACTAGCGGTGAGACCCAGTACTTC.